Listed below are T cell receptor beta chains from one sample, sequenced in a study of blood T cell repertoires in COVID-19. Here immunoSEQ multiplex PCR was the method, and the copy in TCRdb shows in-frame clones only, minus some. Of about 210,000 clones in the sample, around 92% were seen once. Material for sequencing was peripheral blood. These receptors originate from a man between 25 and 39 years old with acute or convalescent COVID-19. CDR3s include the opening cysteine and the closing phenylalanine or tryptophan. A D gene is named only where the DNA matches it firmly.

>TRBV19|TRBD2
CASSSGRYYEQYF
>TRBV2|TRBD2
CASSRLAGSGELFF
>TRBV7-9|-
CASSPSGGETQYF
>TRBV6-1|-
CASSEGLGSAADTQYF
>TRBV29-1|TRBD2
CSVRTSAVWEQYF
>TRBV7-2|TRBD1
CASSGRGLQPQHF
>TRBV7-8|-
CASTEGLPTQPQHF
>TRBV15|-
CATSKGFTDTQYF
>TRBV28|TRBD1
CASSWGQGVNQPQHF
>TRBV6-5|-
CASAGFFGNTIYF
>TRBV5-4|-
CASTRANTEAFF
>TRBV18|TRBD2
CASSRTSGSGDTQYF
>TRBV5-1|TRBD1
CASSLRDRGLYNEQFF
>TRBV9|-
CASSTRGLRIIDTGELFF
>TRBV10-2|TRBD2
CASSRFGTSGSGSTDTQYF
>TRBV7-6|-
CASSSPGVVKTQYF
>TRBV4-2|-
CASSQDLRGQPQHF
>TRBV4-1|TRBD1
CASSQDRGTGNTIYF
>TRBV6-6|-
CASSATGTYEQYF
>TRBV19|-
CASSVTEQETQYF
>TRBV11-2|-
CASNIQGSGEQFF
>TRBV19|-
CASMEAISYNEQFF
>TRBV6-4|TRBD1
CASSRSTGEYGEQFF
>TRBV25-1|-
CASSENPGRAFF
>TRBV5-1|-
CASSPTRGLTGELFF
>TRBV5-1|-
CASSLDAGNQPQHF
>TRBV4-2|-
CASSQVPSAEAFF
>TRBV30|TRBD2
CAWSVGWMAGGPETQYF
>TRBV24-1|TRBD2
CATSGRGREFGEQFF
>TRBV3-1/TRBV3-2|TRBD2
CASSQSWTSGGPTDTQYF
>TRBV28|-
CASYRVPNYGYTF
>TRBV4-2|TRBD1
CASSQEPRGYEKLFF
>TRBV5-8|TRBD1
CASSSPGQIYEQYF
>TRBV5-4|TRBD2
CASSSQAGGSQETQYF
>TRBV11-2|TRBD1
CASSARDSPIETQYF
>TRBV5-3|TRBD1
CARSLWTGPGRSGQPQHF
>TRBV5-4|-
CASSVQGGEETQYF
>TRBV4-1|-
CASRPPSYNEQFF
>TRBV7-6|-
CASSLAVQMNTEAFF
>TRBV4-1|-
CASSPWTFVQPQHF